Below are 18 T cell receptor beta chains sequenced from a single sample in a study of metastatic and nonmetastatic thyroid tumors. MiXCR was used by TCRdb to re-call the PCR reads. The data contain approximately 21,000 clones, more than 25% of them singletons. No patient had received any treatment before thyroid surgery. Input material: tumor tissue. The origin of the receptors is a female donor with papillary thyroid cancer or a benign thyroid nodule (not recorded which). Some clones in this sample may be carry-over from other donors' samples.

This clone was counted at least ten times. The chain combines TRBV2 with TRBJ2-5, with 7 bases matching TRBD1. V dropped 6 bases and J dropped 3; count of bases not matched to a gene: 4. Germline-derived CDR1 and CDR2 are SNHLY and FYNNEI. The length of the CDR3 is 13 residues. CDR3 coding DNA: TGTGCCAGCAGCGGGACAGATAAAGAGACCCAGTACTTC. Its protein is CASSGTDKETQYF.

In this sample, this clone turned up many times. Here the CDR3 DNA reads TGTGCCAGCAGCTTGGCCCAGATGCGGGGGGCCCTCTACAATGAGCAGTTCTTC. It encodes CASSLAQMRGALYNEQFF. The rearrangement joins TRBV5-6 to TRBJ2-1, with TRBD2 matching 8 bases. V lost 0 bases to trimming and J lost 3 bases; unmatched junction nucleotides: 11. This CDR3 has 18 residues. Looked up from germline, CDR1 is SGHDT and CDR2 is YYEEEE.

This clone has a count of ten or more. DNA of the CDR3: TGTGCCATCGCCGCGGGGGCACCCGACACCATATATTTT. This translates into CAIAAGAPDTIYF. The chain links TRBV10-3 to TRBJ1-3, with D possibly TRBD1 on 6 matching bases. The CDR3 has 13 residues. Germline V lookup: CDR1 ENHRY, CDR2 SYGVKD. The V gene lost 8 bases and the J gene lost 8 bases, with 16 bases spanning the gap.

The chain uses TRBV5-6 and TRBJ2-5; D may be TRBD2 (5 bases). This CDR3 region has 16 residues. The germline V gene has CDR1 SGHDT and CDR2 YYEEEE. V lost 2 bases and J lost 0, with 14 bases in between. The CDR3 nucleotides read TGTGCCAGCAGCTTTATTGTGACTACCTACCAAGAGACCCAGTACTTC. This translates into CASSFIVTTYQETQYF.

This clone was counted only a few times. The genes are TRBV12-3 or TRBV12-4 and TRBJ2-7; 9 bases are a match to TRBD2. CDR3 length: 14 amino acids. The trim removed 6 bases at V and 6 bases at J, leaving 9 bases unmatched. As DNA, the CDR3 is TGTGCCAGCAGGAGTAGCGGGAGCGCTATCGAGCAGTACTTC. Translation gives CASRSSGSAIEQYF.

At least ten counts were recorded for this clone. V gene TRBV5-1 combines with J gene TRBJ2-3; 14 nucleotides align to TRBD2. The V gene's germline CDR1 is SGHRS and CDR2 YFSETQ. V was clipped by 4 bases and J by 5 bases; unmatched bases: 6. The CDR3 runs to 16 residues. The CDR3 reads CASSARLAGGRDTQYF. The DNA of the CDR3 is TGCGCCAGCAGCGCTCGACTAGCGGGGGGGAGAGATACGCAGTATTTT.

The table lists this clone with a few counts. The chain is built from TRBV27 and TRBJ1-2; D gene ambiguous. Germline CDR1 MNHEY, CDR2 SMNVEV (reference sequence). The CDR3 length is 15 residues. V was shortened by 5 bases and J by 8 bases, with 21 bases between the two germline ends. CDR3 sequence: CASSPPSAAVRGYTF. The CDR3, as DNA: TGTGCCAGCAGTCCACCTTCGGCAGCGGTGCGCGGCTACACCTTC.

This clone came up many times. The J gene is TRBJ1-4, the V gene TRBV6-6, with D maybe TRBD1 (5 bases). This CDR3 spans 15 amino acids. Trimming removed 0 bases at V and 4 bases at J, with 9 bases between. Germline V gene data show CDR1 as MNHNY and CDR2 as SVGAGI (reference sequence). CDR3 nucleotides: TGTGCCAGCAGTTACTCCTCGGGGGGTAATGAAAAACTGTTTTTT. It translates to CASSYSSGGNEKLFF.

This clone was picked up many times. Other DNA sequences within the sample encode an identical CDR3. The chain couples TRBV10-3 to TRBJ1-2, with 7 bases lining up with TRBD1. The CDR3 length is 13 residues. Germline V CDR1 and CDR2: ENHRY, SYGVKD. Germline trimming cut 6 bases from V and 7 bases from J; bases unmatched to any gene: 8. CDR3: CAIRDDREGGYTF. CDR3 in DNA: TGTGCCATCAGAGACGACAGGGAGGGTGGCTACACCTTC.

This clone came up many times. The chain uses TRBV7-9 and TRBJ2-7, with no clear D. The CDR3 is 13 amino acids. CDR1 and CDR2 (germline): SEHNR, FQNEAQ (reference sequence). V was pared by 2 bases and J by 3 bases, with 8 bases between. CDR3 nucleotide sequence: TGTGCCAGCAGCTTAAACCAGATCTACGAGCAGTACTTC. It codes for CASSLNQIYEQYF.

This clone was detected a few times. At one boundary the junction diverges from the germline segment, which might be a read error. The J gene is TRBJ2-5, the V gene TRBV7-6; tentatively, D is TRBD1 (5 bases). This CDR3 has 16 amino acids. Germline CDR1 and CDR2: SGHVS and FNYEAQ. In DNA, the CDR3 is TGTGCCAGTAGCTTAACCGGACCCACATCGACAGATACCCAGTACTTC. This encodes CASSLTGPTSTDTQYF.

This clone was counted many times. This chain uses TRBV7-9 with TRBJ2-1, with unresolved D. V was pared by 4 bases and J by 3 bases, with 10 bases between. The CDR3 totals 14 residues. Germline V lookup: CDR1 SEHNR, CDR2 FQNEAQ (reference sequence). CDR3 sequence (DNA): TGTGCCAGCAGCTGGCAGGAGAACTACAATGAGCAGTTCTTC. It yields the protein CASSWQENYNEQFF.

This chain connects TRBV7-8 to TRBJ2-3; TRBD2 agrees at 10 bases. CDR3 length: 17 amino acids. Germline V CDR1 and CDR2: SGHVS, FQNEAQ. V was pared by 2 bases and J by 2 bases, with 7 bases of the junction left unmatched. In nucleotides, the CDR3 is TGTGCCAGCAGCTTACCAACTAGCGGGGTGTACACAGATACGCAGTATTTT. Translated: CASSLPTSGVYTDTQYF. Full variable domain (remainder filled in from reference TRBV7-8 and TRBJ2-3): GAGVSQSPRYKVAKRGQDVALRCDPISGHVSLFWYQQALGQGPEFLTYFQNEAQLDKSGLPSDRFFAERPEGSVSTLKIQRTQQEDSAVYLCASSLPTSGVYTDTQYFGPGTRLTVL.

In this sample, this clone is medium-sized. The rearrangement uses TRBV5-1 and TRBJ2-3, with D tentatively TRBD2 (6 bases). Germline-derived CDR1 and CDR2 are SGHRS and YFSETQ. Trimming removed 1 base from V and 2 bases from J, with 14 bases in between. The CDR3 sequence is 16 residues long. The CDR3 loop is CASSLNSGGNTDTQYF. Written as DNA, the CDR3 is TGCGCCAGCAGCTTGAATAGTGGGGGGAACACAGATACGCAGTATTTT.

Sample share makes this clone medium-sized. The chain uses TRBV7-2 and TRBJ2-7, with D unresolved. Germline CDR1 is SGHTA and CDR2 is FQGNSA. Trimming pared 4 bases from V and 0 bases from J, leaving 4 bases between. The length of the CDR3 is 12 residues. CDR3: CASSSSSYEQYF. Here the CDR3 DNA reads TGTGCCAGCAGCTCCTCCTCCTACGAGCAGTACTTC.

The gene calls are TRBV19 and TRBJ2-1; 13 bases are a match to TRBD2. The germline gives CDR1 LNHDA, CDR2 SQIVND (reference sequence). V lost 9 bases to trimming and J lost 6 bases; unmatched junction nucleotides: 11. This CDR3 comprises 16 residues. The CDR3 spells CASSPGLAGVINEQFF. Written as DNA, the CDR3 is TGTGCCAGCAGCCCAGGACTAGCGGGAGTAATCAATGAGCAGTTCTTC. Supplemented by reference TRBV19 and TRBJ2-1, the full variable domain reads DGGITQSPKYLFRKEGQNVTLSCEQNLNHDAMYWYRQDPGQGLRLIYYSQIVNDFQKGDIAEGYSVSREKKESFPLTVTSAQKNPTAFYLCASSPGLAGVINEQFFGPGTRLTVL.

By proportion, this clone is medium-sized (0.01 to 0.1%). V usage is TRBV3-1 and J usage is TRBJ1-3, with no clear D. CDR3 length: 16 residues. V lost 4 bases, J lost 0 bases, and 13 bases lay in between. The germline gives CDR1 LGHDT, CDR2 YNNKEL (reference sequence). The CDR3 nucleotides are TGTGCCAGCAGCCCAAGCGGAATGATCTCTGGAAACACCATATATTTT. Translated: CASSPSGMISGNTIYF. Drawing the rest from reference TRBV3-1 and TRBJ1-3, the complete variable domain is DTAVSQTPKYLVTQMGNDKSIKCEQNLGHDTMYWYKQDSKKFLKIMFSYNNKELIINETVPNRFSPKSPDKAHLNLHINSLELGDSAVYFCASSPSGMISGNTIYFGEGSWLTVV.

This clone was observed a few times. One end of the junction varies from germline; a read error may be responsible. In nucleotides, the CDR3 is TGTGCCAGCAGTGCTCATGGGGAGCGCTGTGGCTACACCTTT. Protein: CASSAHGERCGYTF. The rearrangement uses TRBV12-3 or TRBV12-4 and TRBJ1-2; the D is unclear. The CDR3 extends over 14 amino acids.